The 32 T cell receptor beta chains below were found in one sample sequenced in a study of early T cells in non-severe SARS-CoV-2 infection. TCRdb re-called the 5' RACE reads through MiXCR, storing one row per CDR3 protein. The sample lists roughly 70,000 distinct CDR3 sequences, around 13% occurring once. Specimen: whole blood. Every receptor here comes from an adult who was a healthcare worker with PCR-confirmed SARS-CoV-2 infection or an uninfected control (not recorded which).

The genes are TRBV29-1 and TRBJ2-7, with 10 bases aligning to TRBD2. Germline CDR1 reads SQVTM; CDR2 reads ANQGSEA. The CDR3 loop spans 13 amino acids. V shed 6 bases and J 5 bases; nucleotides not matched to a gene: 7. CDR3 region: CSVRGLAIHEQYF. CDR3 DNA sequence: TGCAGCGTAAGGGGACTAGCGATCCACGAGCAGTACTTC.

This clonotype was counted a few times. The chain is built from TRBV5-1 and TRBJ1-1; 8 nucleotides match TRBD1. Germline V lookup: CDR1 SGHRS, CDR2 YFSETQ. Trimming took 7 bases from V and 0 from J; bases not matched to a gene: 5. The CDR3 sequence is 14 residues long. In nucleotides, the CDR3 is TGCGCCAGCGCCAGGGGGCCCGTGAACACTGAAGCTTTCTTT. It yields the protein CASARGPVNTEAFF.

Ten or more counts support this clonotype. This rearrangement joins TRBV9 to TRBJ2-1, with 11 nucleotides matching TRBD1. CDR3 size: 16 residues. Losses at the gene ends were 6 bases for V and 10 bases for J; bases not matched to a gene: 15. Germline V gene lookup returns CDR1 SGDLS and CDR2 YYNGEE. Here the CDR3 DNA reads TGTGCCAGCAACCCTGCACCGGGACAGGGGGGTCAGGAGCAGTTCTTC. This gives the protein CASNPAPGQGGQEQFF. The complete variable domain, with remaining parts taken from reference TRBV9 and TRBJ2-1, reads DSGVTQTPKHLITATGQRVTLRCSPRSGDLSVYWYQQSLDQGLQFLIQYYNGEERAKGNILERFSAQQFPDLHSELNLSSLELGDSALYFCASNPAPGQGGQEQFFGPGTRLTVL.

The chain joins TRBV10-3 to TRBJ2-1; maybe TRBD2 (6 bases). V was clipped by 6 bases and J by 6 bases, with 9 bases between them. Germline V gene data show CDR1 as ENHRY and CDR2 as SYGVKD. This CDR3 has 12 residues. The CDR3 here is CAIRGTPNEQFF. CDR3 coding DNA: TGTGCCATCAGGGGGACTCCCAATGAGCAGTTCTTC.

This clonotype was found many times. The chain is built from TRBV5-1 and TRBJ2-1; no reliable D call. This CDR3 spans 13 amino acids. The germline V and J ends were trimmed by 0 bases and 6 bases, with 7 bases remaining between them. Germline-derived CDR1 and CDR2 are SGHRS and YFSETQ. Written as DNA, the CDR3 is TGCGCCAGCAGCTTGGATGGGGTCAATGAGCAGTTCTTC. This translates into CASSLDGVNEQFF.

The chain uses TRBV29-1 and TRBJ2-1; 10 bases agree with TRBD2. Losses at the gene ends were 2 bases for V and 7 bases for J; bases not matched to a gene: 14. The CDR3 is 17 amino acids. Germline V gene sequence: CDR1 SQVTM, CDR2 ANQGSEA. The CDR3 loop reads CSVEWPPLAGIGNEQFF. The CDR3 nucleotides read TGCAGCGTTGAATGGCCCCCACTAGCGGGGATCGGTAATGAGCAGTTCTTC.

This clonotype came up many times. Here the CDR3 reads CASSLAGGQPQHF. In nucleotides, the CDR3 is TGCGCCAGCAGCTTGGCAGGGGGACAGCCCCAGCATTTT. This sequence joins TRBV5-1 and TRBJ1-5; 7 bases line up with TRBD1. The CDR3 length is 13 residues. V lost 0 bases and J lost 7; bases outside the gene matches: 1. Germline CDR1 reads SGHRS; CDR2 reads YFSETQ. The variable domain in full, with the rest retrieved from reference TRBV5-1 and TRBJ1-5, is KAGVTQTPRYLIKTRGQQVTLSCSPISGHRSVSWYQQTPGQGLQFLFEYFSETQRNKGNFPGRFSGRQFSNSRSEMNVSTLELGDSALYLCASSLAGGQPQHFGDGTRLSIL.

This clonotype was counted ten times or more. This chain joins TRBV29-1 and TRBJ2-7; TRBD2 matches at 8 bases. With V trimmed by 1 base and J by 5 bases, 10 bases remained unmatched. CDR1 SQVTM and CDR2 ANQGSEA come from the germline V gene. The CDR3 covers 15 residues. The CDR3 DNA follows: TGCAGCGTTGAAGTGACGGGACTAGATCGCCACGAGCAGTACTTC. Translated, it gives CSVEVTGLDRHEQYF.

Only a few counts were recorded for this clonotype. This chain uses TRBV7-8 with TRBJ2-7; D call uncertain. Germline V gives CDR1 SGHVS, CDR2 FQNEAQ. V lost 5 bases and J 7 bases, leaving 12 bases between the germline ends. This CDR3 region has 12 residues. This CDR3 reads CASSTPLGEQYF. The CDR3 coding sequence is TGTGCCAGCAGCACTCCTCTAGGAGAGCAGTACTTC.

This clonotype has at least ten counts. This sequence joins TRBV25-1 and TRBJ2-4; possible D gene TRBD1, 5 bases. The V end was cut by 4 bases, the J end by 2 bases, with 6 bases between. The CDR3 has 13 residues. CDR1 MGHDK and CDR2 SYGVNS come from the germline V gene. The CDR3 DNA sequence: TGTGCCAGCAGTGGACAGACCAAAAACATTCAGTACTTC. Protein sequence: CASSGQTKNIQYF.

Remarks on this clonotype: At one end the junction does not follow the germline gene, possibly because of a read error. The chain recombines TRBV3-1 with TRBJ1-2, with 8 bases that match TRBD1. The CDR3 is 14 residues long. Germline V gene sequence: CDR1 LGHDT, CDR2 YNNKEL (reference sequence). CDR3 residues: CASRQGTGNYGYTF. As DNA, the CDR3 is TGTGCCAGCAGGCAAGGGACAGGAAATTATGGCTACACCTTC.

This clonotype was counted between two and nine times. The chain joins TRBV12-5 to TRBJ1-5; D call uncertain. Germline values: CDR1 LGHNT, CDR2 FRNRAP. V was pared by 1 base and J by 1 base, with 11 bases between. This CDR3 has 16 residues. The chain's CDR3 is CASGLGPQWSNQPQHF. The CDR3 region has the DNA TGTGCTAGTGGTTTGGGACCACAGTGGAGCAATCAGCCCCAGCATTTT. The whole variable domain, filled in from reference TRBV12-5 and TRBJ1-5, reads DARVTQTPRHKVTEMGQEVTMRCQPILGHNTVFWYRQTMMQGLELLAYFRNRAPLDDSGMPKDRFSAEMPDATLATLKIQPSEPRDSAVYFCASGLGPQWSNQPQHFGDGTRLSIL.

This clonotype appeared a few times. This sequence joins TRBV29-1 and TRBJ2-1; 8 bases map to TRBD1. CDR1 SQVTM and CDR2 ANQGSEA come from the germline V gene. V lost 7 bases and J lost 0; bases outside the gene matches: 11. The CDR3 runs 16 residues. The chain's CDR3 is CSAFFLTGDSYNEQFF. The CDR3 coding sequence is TGCAGCGCGTTTTTTTTGACAGGGGACTCCTACAATGAGCAGTTCTTC.

CDR3 nucleotides: TGCAGCGATCGGGGCGACAGGTACCAAGAGACCCAGTACTTC. Residues: CSDRGDRYQETQYF. The chain joins TRBV29-1 to TRBJ2-5; tentatively, D is TRBD1 (6 bases). V gave up 7 bases and J gave up 0 bases, with 15 bases separating them. The CDR3 spans 14 residues. Germline V gene data show CDR1 as SQVTM and CDR2 as ANQGSEA.

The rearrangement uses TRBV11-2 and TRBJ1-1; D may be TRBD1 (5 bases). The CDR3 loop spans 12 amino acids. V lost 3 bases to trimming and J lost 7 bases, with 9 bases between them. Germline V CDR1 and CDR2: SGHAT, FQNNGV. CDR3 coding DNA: TGTGCCAGCAGCTTTCGGGGGAGTGAAGCTTTCTTT. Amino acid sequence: CASSFRGSEAFF.

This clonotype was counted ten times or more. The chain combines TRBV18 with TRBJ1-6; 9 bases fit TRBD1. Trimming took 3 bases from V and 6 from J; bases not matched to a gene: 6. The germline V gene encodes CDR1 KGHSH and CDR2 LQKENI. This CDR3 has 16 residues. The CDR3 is CASSPYQTGGNSPLHF. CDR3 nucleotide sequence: TGTGCCAGCTCACCCTACCAGACAGGGGGTAATTCACCCCTCCACTTT.

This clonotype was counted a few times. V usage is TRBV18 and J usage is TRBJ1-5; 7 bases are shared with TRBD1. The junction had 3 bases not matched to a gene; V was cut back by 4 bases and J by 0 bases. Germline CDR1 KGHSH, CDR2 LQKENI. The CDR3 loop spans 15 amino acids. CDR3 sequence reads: CASSRDSLSNQPQHF. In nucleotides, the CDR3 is TGTGCCAGCTCACGGGACAGCCTTAGCAATCAGCCCCAGCATTTT.

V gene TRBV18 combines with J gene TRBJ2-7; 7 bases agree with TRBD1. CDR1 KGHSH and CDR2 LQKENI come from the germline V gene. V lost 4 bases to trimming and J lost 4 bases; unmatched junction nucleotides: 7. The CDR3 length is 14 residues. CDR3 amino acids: CASSRVGQRYEQYF. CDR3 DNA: TGTGCCAGCTCACGGGTGGGACAGAGATACGAGCAGTACTTC. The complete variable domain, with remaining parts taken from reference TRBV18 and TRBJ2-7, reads NAGVMQNPRHLVRRRGQEARLRCSPMKGHSHVYWYRQLPEEGLKFMVYLQKENIIDESGMPKERFSAEFPKEGPSILRIQQVVRGDSAAYFCASSRVGQRYEQYFGPGTRLTVT.

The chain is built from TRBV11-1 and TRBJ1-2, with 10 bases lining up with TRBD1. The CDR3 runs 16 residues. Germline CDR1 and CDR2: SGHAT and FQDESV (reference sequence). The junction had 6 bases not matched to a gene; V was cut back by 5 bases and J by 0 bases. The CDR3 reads CASSVTGTGANYGYTF. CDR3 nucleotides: TGTGCCAGCAGCGTAACCGGGACAGGGGCTAACTATGGCTACACCTTC.

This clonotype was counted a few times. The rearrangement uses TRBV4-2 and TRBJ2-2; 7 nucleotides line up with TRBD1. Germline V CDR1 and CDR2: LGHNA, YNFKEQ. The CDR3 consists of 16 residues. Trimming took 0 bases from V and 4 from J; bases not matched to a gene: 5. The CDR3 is CASSQEAGGFTGELFF. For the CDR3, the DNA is TGTGCCAGCAGCCAAGAGGCAGGGGGATTCACCGGGGAGCTGTTTTTT.

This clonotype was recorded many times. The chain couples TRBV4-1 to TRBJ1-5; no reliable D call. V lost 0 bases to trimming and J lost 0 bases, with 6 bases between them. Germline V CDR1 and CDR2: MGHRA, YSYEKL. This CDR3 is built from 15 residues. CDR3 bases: TGCGCCAGCAGCCAAGATGGAGTTAGCAATCAGCCCCAGCATTTT. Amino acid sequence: CASSQDGVSNQPQHF.

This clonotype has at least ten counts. The CDR3 sequence: CASSPLTGGRTEAFF. The CDR3 DNA reads TGTGCCAGCAGCCCTCTGACAGGGGGAAGGACTGAAGCTTTCTTT. This chain connects TRBV12-3 or TRBV12-4 to TRBJ1-1; the match to TRBD1 covers 9 bases. The CDR3 is 15 residues long. Trimming at V came to 6 bases and at J to 5 bases, leaving 10 bases not matched to a gene.

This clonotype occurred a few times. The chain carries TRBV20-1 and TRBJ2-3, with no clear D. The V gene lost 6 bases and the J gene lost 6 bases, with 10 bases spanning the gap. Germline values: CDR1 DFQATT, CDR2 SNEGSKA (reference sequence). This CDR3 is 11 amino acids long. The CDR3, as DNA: TGCAGTGCGCTCTTCGGCGATACGCAGTATTTT. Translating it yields CSALFGDTQYF.

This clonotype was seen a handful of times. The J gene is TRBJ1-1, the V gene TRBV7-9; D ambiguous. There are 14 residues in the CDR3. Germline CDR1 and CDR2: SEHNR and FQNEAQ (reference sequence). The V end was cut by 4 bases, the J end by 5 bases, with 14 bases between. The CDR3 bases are TGTGCCAGCAGCTCAGTTCCCCAGCGGACTGAAGCTTTCTTT. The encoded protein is CASSSVPQRTEAFF.

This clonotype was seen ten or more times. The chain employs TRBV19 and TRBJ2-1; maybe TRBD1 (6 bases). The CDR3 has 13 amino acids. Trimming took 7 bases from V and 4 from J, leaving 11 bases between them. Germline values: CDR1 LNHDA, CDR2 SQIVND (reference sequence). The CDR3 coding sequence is TGTGCCAGTACACATACAGGGTACAATGAGCAGTTCTTC. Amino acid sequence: CASTHTGYNEQFF.

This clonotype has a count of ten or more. The CDR3 spells CASSVGSVTGNTEAFF. DNA of the CDR3: TGCGCCAGCAGCGTCGGCAGCGTTACAGGGAACACTGAAGCTTTCTTT. The chain has TRBV5-1 and TRBJ1-1, with TRBD1 as a possible D gene (5 bases). Trimming removed 4 bases from V and 1 base from J, with 17 bases in between. CDR1 SGHRS and CDR2 YFSETQ come from the germline V gene. The CDR3 contains 16 residues.

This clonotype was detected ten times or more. The CDR3 bases are TGCGCCAGCAGCCAAGCGTTTCCAGGGATAGGGACAGATACGCAGTATTTT. This translates into CASSQAFPGIGTDTQYF. This chain connects TRBV4-3 to TRBJ2-3; D possibly corresponds to TRBD1 (5 bases). The CDR3 sequence is 17 residues long. Deletions cut 1 base from V and 3 bases from J, with 17 bases between. The germline V gene encodes CDR1 LGHNA and CDR2 YSLEER.

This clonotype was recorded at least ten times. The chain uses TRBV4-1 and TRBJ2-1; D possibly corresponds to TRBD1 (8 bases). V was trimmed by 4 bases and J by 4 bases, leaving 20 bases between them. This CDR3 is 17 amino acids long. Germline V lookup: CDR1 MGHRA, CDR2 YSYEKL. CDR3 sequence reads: CASSPGGRTGRYNEQFF. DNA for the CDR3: TGCGCCAGCAGCCCCGGGGGGAGGACAGGGAGGTACAATGAGCAGTTCTTC.

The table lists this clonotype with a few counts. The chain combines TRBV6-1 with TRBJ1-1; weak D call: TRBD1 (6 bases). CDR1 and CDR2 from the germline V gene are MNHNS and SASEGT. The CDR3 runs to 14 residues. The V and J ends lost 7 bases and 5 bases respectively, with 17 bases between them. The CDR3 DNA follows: TGTGCCAGCATTCCAGGACAGTTAAGGACTGAAGCTTTCTTT. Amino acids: CASIPGQLRTEAFF.

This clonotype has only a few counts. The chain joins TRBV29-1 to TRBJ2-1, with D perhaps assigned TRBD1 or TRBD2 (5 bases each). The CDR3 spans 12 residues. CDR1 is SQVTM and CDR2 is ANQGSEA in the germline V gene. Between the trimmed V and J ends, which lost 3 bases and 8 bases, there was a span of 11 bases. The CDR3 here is CSVDWGLDEQFF. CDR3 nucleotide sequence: TGCAGCGTTGACTGGGGGTTGGATGAGCAGTTCTTC.

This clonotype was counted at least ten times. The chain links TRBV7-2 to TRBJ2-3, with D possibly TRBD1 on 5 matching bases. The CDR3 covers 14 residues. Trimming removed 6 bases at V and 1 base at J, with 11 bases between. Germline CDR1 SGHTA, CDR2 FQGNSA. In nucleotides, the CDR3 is TGTGCCAGCAGACCGGGCAGGGGCACAGATACGCAGTATTTT. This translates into CASRPGRGTDTQYF.

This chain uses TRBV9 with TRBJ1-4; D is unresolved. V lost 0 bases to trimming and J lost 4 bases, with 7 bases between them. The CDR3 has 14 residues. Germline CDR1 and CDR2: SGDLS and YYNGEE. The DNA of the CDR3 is TGTGCCAGCAGCGTAGGAGGGAATAATGAAAAACTGTTTTTT. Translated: CASSVGGNNEKLFF.